This TCR beta chain originates from a study of shared clonotypes between healthy human individuals. Points from the study as a whole: Shared clonotypes across all four donors exceeded non-shared ones in generation probability. Memory subsets generally showed lower estimated richness than naive subsets. Apart from blood, nothing was sampled; tissue repertoires likely differ.

On this clone: Its antigen is undetermined.

This CDR3 spans 14 amino acids. V lost 4 bases to trimming and J lost 7 bases, with 15 bases between them. The germline V gene has CDR1 SGHRS and CDR2 YFSETQ. Measured with immunoSEQ multiplex PCR; TCRdb has only the in-frame clones, and not every one. The data show 2,500,000 or so clones, with less than 95% seen just once and around 0.35% held by the top ten. Caucasian adults living in Nashville, Tennessee, provided all samples. Sequencing used naive CD4+ T cells from PBMCs. Subset given: CD45RA+ positively selected. The chain has TRBV5-1 and TRBJ1-5; no clear D. This TCR derives from a man between 18 and 29 years old in good health. Some clones in this sample may be carry-over from other donors' samples. DNA for the CDR3: TGCGCCAGCAGCGCGAGCGGGTCAGAGCAGCCCCAGCATTTT. Translated, it gives CASSASGSEQPQHF.